Reported below is one TCR beta chain. The antigen remains unidentified. The authors produced TCR alpha and TCR beta cDNA libraries with sample barcodes and UMIs by 5'RACE using constant-segment primers. TCRdb used MiXCR to reprocess the 5' RACE reads, holding one entry per CDR3 protein. Seen here are around 90,000 distinct CDR3 sequences, roughly 16% observed once, and the top ten hold approximately 40%. These data come from a study of T-cell memory formation after mild COVID-19. Across the whole study: Clusters of TCRs were largely donor specific. Findings and caveats of the study: Shrinking CD4+ clones were chiefly CM and EM; CD8+ ones were chiefly EMRA. CD4/CD8 balance held among clones contracting day 15 to 85, and later expanders leaned CD4+.

This CDR3 comprises 10 residues. Trimming removed 6 bases at V and 14 bases at J, with 13 bases between. The sequenced sample consisted of PBMCs or a T cell subset sorted from them (not recorded which). The chain has TRBV12-3 or TRBV12-4 and TRBJ1-2; a weak D match, TRBD1 (5 bases). The sequence was collected from a man aged 18 to 29 who had mild COVID-19 (a few samples of this study predate the infection). Cell type and time point are not known. Here the CDR3 reads CASSKSTATF. CDR3 bases: TGTGCCAGCAGCAAATCGACAGCAACCTTC.